The sequence of this T cell receptor beta chain was determined in a study of blood T cell repertoires in COVID-19. Seattle's cohort entered during active infection and was followed longitudinally. Assay: immunoSEQ multiplex PCR; the TCRdb copy retains only in-frame clones and omits some. Of around 340,000 clones listed, roughly 90% are singletons. This clone was detected once. The length of the CDR3 is 14 residues. The germline V gene encodes CDR1 MDHEN and CDR2 SYDVKM. The V and J ends lost 4 bases and 7 bases respectively, with 14 bases between them. The source is a woman aged 55-70 years with COVID-19, enrolled during active disease. The sequencing input was peripheral blood. The rearrangement joins TRBV28 to TRBJ2-1, with D tentatively TRBD1 (5 bases). CDR3 nucleotide sequence: TGTGCCAGCAGTTATGGGGCAGGGCCGAATGAGCAGTTCTTC. Its translation is CASSYGAGPNEQFF.